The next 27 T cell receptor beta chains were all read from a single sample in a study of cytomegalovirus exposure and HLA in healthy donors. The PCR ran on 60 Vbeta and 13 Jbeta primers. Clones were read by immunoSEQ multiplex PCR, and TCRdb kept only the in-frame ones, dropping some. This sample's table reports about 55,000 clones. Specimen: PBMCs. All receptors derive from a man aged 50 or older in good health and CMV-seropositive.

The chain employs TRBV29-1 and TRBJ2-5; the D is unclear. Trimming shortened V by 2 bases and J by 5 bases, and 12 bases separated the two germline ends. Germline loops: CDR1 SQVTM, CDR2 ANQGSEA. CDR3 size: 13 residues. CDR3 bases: TGCAGCGTTGAAACGAGCGTATCCGAGACCCAGTACTTC. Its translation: CSVETSVSETQYF.

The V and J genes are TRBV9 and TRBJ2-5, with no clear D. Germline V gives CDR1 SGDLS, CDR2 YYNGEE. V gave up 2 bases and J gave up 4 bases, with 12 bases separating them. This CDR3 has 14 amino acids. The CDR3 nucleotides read TGTGCCAGCAGCGTCGATTTCAGAGGAGAGACCCAGTACTTC. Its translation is CASSVDFRGETQYF.

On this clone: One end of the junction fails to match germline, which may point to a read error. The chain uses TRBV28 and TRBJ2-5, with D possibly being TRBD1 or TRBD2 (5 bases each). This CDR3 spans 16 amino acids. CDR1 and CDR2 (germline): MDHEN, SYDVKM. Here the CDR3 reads CASSVWETEHQETQYF. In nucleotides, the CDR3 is TGTGCCAGCAGTGTATGGGAGACAGAGCACCAAGAGACCCAGTACTTC. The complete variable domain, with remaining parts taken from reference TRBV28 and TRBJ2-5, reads DVKVTQSSRYLVKRTGEKVFLECVQDMDHENMFWYRQDPGLGLRLIYFSYDVKMKEKGDIPEGYSVSREKKERFSLILESASTNQTSMYLCASSVWETEHQETQYFGPGTRLLVL.

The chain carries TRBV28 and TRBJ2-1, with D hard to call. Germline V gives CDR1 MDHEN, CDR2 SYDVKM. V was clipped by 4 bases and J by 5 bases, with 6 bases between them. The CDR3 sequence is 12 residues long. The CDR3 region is CASSSRDNEQFF. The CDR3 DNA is TGTGCCAGCAGTTCCCGGGACAATGAGCAGTTCTTC. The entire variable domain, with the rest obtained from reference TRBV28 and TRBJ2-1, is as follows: DVKVTQSSRYLVKRTGEKVFLECVQDMDHENMFWYRQDPGLGLRLIYFSYDVKMKEKGDIPEGYSVSREKKERFSLILESASTNQTSMYLCASSSRDNEQFFGPGTRLTVL.

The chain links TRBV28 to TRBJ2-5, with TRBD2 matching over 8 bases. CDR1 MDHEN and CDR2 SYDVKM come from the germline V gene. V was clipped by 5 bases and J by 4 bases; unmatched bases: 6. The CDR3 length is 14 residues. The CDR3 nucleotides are TGTGCCAGCAGTCCCGGGGGGGCCCGAGAGACCCAGTACTTC. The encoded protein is CASSPGGARETQYF.

The CDR3 region has the DNA TGTGCCAGCTCACCAGGGACAGGGGGCCTGAACACTGAAGCTTTCTTT. Protein product: CASSPGTGGLNTEAFF. The chain recombines TRBV18 with TRBJ1-1; 12 bases are a match to TRBD1. CDR1 KGHSH and CDR2 LQKENI come from the germline V gene. V dropped 2 bases and J dropped 0; count of bases not matched to a gene: 1. The CDR3 extends over 16 amino acids. Full variable domain (missing parts from reference TRBV18 and TRBJ1-1): NAGVMQNPRHLVRRRGQEARLRCSPMKGHSHVYWYRQLPEEGLKFMVYLQKENIIDESGMPKERFSAEFPKEGPSILRIQQVVRGDSAAYFCASSPGTGGLNTEAFFGQGTRLTVV.

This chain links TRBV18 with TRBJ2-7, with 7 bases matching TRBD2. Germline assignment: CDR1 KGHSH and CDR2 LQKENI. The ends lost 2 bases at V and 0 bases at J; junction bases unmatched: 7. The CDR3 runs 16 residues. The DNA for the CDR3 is TGTGCCAGCTCACCAGGGGGGAGGGGCAGCTCCTACGAGCAGTACTTC. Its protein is CASSPGGRGSSYEQYF.

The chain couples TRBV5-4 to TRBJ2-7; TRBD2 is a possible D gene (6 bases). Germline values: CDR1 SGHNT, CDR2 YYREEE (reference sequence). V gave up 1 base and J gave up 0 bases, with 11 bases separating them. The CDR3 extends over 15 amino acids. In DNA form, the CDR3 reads TGTGCCAGCAGCTTGAATACCGGGAGCTCCTACGAGCAGTACTTC. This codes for CASSLNTGSSYEQYF.

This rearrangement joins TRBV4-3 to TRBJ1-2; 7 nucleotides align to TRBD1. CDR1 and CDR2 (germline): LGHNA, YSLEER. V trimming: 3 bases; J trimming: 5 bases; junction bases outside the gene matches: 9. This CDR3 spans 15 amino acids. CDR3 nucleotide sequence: TGCGCCAGCAGCCACCCCGGACAGGCGTCATATGGCTACACCTTC. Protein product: CASSHPGQASYGYTF.

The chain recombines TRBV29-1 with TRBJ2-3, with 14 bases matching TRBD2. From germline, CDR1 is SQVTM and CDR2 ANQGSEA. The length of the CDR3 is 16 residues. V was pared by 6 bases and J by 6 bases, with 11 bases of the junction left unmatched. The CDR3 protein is CSVRKGLAGEVDTQYF. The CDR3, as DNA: TGCAGCGTCCGCAAGGGACTAGCGGGAGAAGTGGATACGCAGTATTTT.

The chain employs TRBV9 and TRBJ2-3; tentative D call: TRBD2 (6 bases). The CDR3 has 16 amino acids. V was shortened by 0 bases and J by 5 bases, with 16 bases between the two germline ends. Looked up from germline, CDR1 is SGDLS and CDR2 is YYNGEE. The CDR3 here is CASSVAGDGGQDTQYF. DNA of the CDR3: TGTGCCAGCAGCGTAGCGGGGGACGGTGGACAAGATACGCAGTATTTT.

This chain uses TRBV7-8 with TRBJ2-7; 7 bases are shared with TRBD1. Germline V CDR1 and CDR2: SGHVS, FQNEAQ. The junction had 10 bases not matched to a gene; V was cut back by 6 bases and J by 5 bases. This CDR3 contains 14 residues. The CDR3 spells CASSRRQGIHEQYF. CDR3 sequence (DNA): TGTGCCAGCAGTAGGAGACAGGGAATTCACGAGCAGTACTTC.

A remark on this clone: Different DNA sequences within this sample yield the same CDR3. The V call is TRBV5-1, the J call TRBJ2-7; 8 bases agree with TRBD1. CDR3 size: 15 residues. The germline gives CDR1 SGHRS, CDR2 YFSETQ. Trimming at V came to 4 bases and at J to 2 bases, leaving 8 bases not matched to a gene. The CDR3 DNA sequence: TGCGCCAGCAGCCCCCAGACAGGGGCCACCTACGAGCAGTACTTC. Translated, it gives CASSPQTGATYEQYF.

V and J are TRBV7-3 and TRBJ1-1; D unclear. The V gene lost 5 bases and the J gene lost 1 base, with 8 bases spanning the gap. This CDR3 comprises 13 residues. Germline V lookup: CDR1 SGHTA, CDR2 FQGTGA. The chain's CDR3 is CASSLGRNTEAFF. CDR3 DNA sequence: TGTGCCAGCAGCCTGGGGAGGAACACTGAAGCTTTCTTT.

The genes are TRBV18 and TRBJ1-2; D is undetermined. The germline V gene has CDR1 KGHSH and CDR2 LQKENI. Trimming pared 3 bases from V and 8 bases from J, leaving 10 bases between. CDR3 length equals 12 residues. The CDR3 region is CASSPREEGYTF. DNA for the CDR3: TGTGCCAGCTCACCGAGGGAGGAAGGCTACACCTTC.

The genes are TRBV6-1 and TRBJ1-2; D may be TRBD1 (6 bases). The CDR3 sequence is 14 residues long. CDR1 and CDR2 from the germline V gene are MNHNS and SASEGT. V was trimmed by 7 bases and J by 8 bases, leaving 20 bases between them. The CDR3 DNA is TGTGCCAGCACCCTTGAAGGTCAGGGGTCGGGCTACACCTTC. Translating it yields CASTLEGQGSGYTF.

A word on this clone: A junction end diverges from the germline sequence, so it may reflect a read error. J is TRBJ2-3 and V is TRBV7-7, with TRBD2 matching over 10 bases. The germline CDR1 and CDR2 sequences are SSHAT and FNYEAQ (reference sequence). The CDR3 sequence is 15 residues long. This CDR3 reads CASSLGLAEGDTQYF. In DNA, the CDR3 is TGTGCTAGCAGCTTAGGACTAGCGGAGGGAGATACGCAGTATTTT.

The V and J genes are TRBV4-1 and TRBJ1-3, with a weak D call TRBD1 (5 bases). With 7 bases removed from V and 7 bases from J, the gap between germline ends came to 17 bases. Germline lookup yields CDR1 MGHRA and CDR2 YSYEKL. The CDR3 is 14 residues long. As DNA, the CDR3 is TGCGCCAGCAAGGAATTGCAGGGTATGAACACCATATATTTT. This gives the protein CASKELQGMNTIYF.

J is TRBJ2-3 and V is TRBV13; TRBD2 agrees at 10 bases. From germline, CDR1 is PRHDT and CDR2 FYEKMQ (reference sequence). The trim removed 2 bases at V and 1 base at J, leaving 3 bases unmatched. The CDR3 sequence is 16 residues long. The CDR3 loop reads CASSLSGTSGTDTQYF. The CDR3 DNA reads TGTGCCAGCAGCTTATCCGGGACTAGCGGCACAGATACGCAGTATTTT.

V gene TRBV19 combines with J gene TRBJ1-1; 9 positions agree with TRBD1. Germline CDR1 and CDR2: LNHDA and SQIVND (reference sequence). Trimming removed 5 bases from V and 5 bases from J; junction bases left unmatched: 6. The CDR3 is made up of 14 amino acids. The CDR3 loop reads CASSWTGVETEAFF. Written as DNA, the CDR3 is TGTGCCAGTAGTTGGACAGGGGTCGAGACTGAAGCTTTCTTT.

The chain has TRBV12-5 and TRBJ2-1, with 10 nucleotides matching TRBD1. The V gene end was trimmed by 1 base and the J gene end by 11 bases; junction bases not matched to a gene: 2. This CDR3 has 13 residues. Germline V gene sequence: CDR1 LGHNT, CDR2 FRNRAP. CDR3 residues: CASGLGQGAQQFF. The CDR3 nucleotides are TGTGCTAGTGGTTTGGGACAGGGGGCCCAGCAGTTCTTC.

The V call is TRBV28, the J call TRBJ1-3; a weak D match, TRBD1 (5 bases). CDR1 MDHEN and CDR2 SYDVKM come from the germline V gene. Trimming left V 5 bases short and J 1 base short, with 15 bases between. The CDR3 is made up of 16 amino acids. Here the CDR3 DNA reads TGTGCCAGCAGTGCCACCCTACAGGTATCTGGAAACACCATATATTTT. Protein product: CASSATLQVSGNTIYF. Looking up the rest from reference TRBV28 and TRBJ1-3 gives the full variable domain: DVKVTQSSRYLVKRTGEKVFLECVQDMDHENMFWYRQDPGLGLRLIYFSYDVKMKEKGDIPEGYSVSREKKERFSLILESASTNQTSMYLCASSATLQVSGNTIYFGEGSWLTVV.

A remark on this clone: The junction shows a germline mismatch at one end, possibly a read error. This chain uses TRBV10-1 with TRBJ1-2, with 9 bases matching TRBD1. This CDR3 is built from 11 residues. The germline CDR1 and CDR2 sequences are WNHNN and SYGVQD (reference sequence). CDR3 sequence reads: CASSEWTGALF. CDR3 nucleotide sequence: TGCGCCAGCAGTGAGTGGACAGGGGCATTGTTC.

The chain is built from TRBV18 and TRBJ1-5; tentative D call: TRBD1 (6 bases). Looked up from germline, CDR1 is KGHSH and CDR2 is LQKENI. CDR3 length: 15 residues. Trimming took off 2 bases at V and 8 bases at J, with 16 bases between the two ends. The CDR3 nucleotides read TGTGCCAGCTCACCAGGGTTACAGGGATTAGAGCCCCAGCATTTT. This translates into CASSPGLQGLEPQHF.

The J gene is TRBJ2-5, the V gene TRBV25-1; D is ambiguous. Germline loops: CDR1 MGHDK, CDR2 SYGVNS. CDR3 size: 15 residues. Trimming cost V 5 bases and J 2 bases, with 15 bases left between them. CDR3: CASSQVGRPQETQYF. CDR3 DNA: TGTGCCAGCAGTCAGGTCGGCAGGCCACAAGAGACCCAGTACTTC.

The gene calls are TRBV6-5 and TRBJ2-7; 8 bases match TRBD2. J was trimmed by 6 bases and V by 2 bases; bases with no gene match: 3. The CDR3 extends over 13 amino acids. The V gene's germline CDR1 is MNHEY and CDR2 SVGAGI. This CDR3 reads CASSYGTSGEQYF. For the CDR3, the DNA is TGTGCCAGCAGTTACGGTACTAGCGGCGAGCAGTACTTC.

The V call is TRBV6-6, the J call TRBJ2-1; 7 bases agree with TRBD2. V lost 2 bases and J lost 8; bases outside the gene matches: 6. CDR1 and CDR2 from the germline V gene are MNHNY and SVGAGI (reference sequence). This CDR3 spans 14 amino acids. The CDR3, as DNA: TGTGCCAGCAGTTACGGGGCGGGAGATTATGAGCAGTTCTTC. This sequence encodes CASSYGAGDYEQFF.